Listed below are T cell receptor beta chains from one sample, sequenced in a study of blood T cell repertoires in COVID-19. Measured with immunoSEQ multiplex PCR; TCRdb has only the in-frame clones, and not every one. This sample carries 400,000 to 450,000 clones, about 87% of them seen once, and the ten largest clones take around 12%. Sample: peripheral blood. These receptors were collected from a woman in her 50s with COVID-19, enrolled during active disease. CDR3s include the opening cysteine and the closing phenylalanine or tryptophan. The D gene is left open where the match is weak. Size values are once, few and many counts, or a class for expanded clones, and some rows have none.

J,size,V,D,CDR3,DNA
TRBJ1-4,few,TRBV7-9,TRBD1,CASSPDRGEKLFF,TGTGCCAGCAGCCCGGACAGGGGGGAAAAACTGTTTTTT
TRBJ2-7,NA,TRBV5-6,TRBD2,CASTGGESSYEQYF,TGTGCCAGCACCGGGGGGGAGTCATCCTACGAGCAGTACTTC
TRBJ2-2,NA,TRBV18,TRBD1,CASSPDRDGDGELFF,TGTGCCAGCTCACCGGACAGGGATGGGGACGGGGAGCTGTTTTTT
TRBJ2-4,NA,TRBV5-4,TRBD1,CASSSTLRDRGPNGKNIQYF,TGTGCCAGCAGCTCCACCCTCCGGGACAGGGGGCCAAATGGCAAAAACATTCAGTACTTC
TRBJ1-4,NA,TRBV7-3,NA,CASSFSGVDEKLFF,TGTGCCAGCAGTTTCTCCGGGGTGGATGAAAAACTGTTTTTT
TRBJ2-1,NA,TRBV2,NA,CASTEEAGASEQFF,TGTGCCAGCACGGAAGAGGCGGGGGCGAGTGAGCAGTTCTTC
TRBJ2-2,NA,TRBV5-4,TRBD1,CASNAQGGTGELFF,TGTGCCAGCAACGCACAGGGGGGCACCGGGGAGCTGTTTTTT
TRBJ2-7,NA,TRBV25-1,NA,CASSEYSQGPSNEQYF,TGTGCCAGCAGTGAATACTCCCAGGGCCCCTCTAACGAGCAGTACTTC
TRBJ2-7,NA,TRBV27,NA,CASSLTDPYEQYF,TGTGCCAGCAGTTTAACAGATCCCTACGAGCAGTACTTC
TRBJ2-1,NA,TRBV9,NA,CASSGGGTINEQFF,TGTGCCAGCAGCGGAGGAGGGACGATTAATGAGCAGTTCTTC
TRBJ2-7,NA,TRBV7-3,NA,CASSLTSYSYEQYF,TGTGCCAGCAGCTTAACGAGTTACTCCTACGAGCAGTACTTC
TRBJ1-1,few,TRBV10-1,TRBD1,CASSGTGQSEAFF,TGCGCCAGCAGTGGCACGGGACAGAGTGAAGCTTTCTTT
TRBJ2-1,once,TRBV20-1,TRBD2,CSASRSSGGQVIEQFF,TGCAGTGCTAGTAGGTCGAGCGGGGGCCAGGTCATTGAGCAGTTCTTC
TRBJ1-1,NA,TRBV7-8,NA,CASSLGGPEAFF,TGTGCCAGCAGCTTAGGCGGCCCTGAAGCTTTCTTT
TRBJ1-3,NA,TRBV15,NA,CATSRQGGSGNTIYF,TGTGCCACCAGCAGACAGGGAGGGAGTGGAAACACCATATATTTT
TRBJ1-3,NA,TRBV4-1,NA,CASSQEGTTGNTIYF,TGCGCCAGCAGCCAAGAAGGTACTACTGGAAACACCATATATTTT
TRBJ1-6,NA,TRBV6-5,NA,CASSPRRGGNSPLHF,TGTGCCAGCAGCCCCAGGCGCGGCGGGAATTCACCCCTCCACTTT
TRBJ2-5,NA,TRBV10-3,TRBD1,CAIRPDRDQATLETQYF,TGTGCCATCAGACCCGACAGGGATCAGGCAACATTAGAGACCCAGTACTTC
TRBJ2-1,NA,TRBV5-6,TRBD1,CASSPPYRGLINEQFF,TGTGCCAGCAGCCCACCTTACAGGGGGCTCATCAATGAGCAGTTCTTC
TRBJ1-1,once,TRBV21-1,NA,CASSKGKLVDTEAFF,TGTGCCAGCAGCAAAGGTAAGCTCGTGGACACTGAAGCTTTCTTT
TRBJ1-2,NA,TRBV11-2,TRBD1,CASSEWGRGYSYGYTF,TGTGCCAGCAGCGAGTGGGGCAGGGGGTATAGCTATGGCTACACCTTC
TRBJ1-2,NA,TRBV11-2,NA,CASSLSGGNYGYTF,TGTGCCAGCAGCTTAAGTGGGGGCAACTATGGCTACACCTTC
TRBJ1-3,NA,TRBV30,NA,CAWSVGSGDTIYF,TGTGCCTGGAGTGTCGGATCAGGGGACACCATATATTTT